These 15 T cell receptor beta chains share one sample of origin, sequenced in a study of cytomegalovirus exposure and HLA in healthy donors. Researchers ran the PCR with 60 Vbeta and 13 Jbeta primers. Generated by immunoSEQ multiplex PCR, the TCRdb table keeps only in-frame clones and is missing some. The table shows just over 150,000 clones, with about 85% occurring only once. Sequenced: PBMCs. These receptors came from a man between 18 and 29 years old in good health and CMV-seropositive.

The gene calls are TRBV18 and TRBJ1-4; unclear D gene. Trimming removed 0 bases from V and 6 bases from J, with 8 bases in between. CDR1 KGHSH and CDR2 LQKENI come from the germline V gene. CDR3 length: 14 amino acids. The CDR3 loop is CASSPPGHDEKLFF. The CDR3 DNA reads as TGTGCCAGCTCACCACCTGGGCATGATGAAAAACTGTTTTTT.

The chain couples TRBV27 to TRBJ1-6, with no clear D. The CDR3 is made up of 17 amino acids. Per the germline V gene, CDR1 is MNHEY and CDR2 is SMNVEV (reference sequence). Trimming shortened V by 0 bases and J by 0 bases, and 9 bases separated the two germline ends. The CDR3 sequence: CASSLSAASSYNSPLHF. CDR3 DNA sequence: TGTGCCAGCAGTTTATCTGCCGCGAGCTCCTATAATTCACCCCTCCACTTT.

J is TRBJ2-5 and V is TRBV21-1; the table's D call of TRBD1 was not tested on the DNA. The DNA matches TRBJ2-7 better at its end, which makes the J call doubtful. TRBV21-1 is tagged as a pseudogene. The length of the CDR3 is 17 residues. CDR3 nucleotide sequence: TGTGCCAGCAGCAAGCGGCAGGGTAAACAACACTCCTACGAGCAGTACTTC. Its translation is CASSKRQGKQHSYEQYF.

The chain carries TRBV6-5 and TRBJ2-7; 8 bases match TRBD2. CDR1 MNHEY and CDR2 SVGAGI come from the germline V gene. This CDR3 spans 13 amino acids. Trimming removed 6 bases from V and 9 bases from J; junction bases left unmatched: 10. The CDR3 spells CASSRGGLNGQYF. The CDR3 DNA reads TGTGCCAGCAGCCGCGGGGGGTTGAATGGGCAGTACTTC.

V is TRBV5-6 and J is TRBJ1-4, with TRBD1 as a possible D gene (5 bases). The germline V gene has CDR1 SGHDT and CDR2 YYEEEE. The CDR3 is 12 residues long. V was trimmed by 2 bases and J by 10 bases, leaving 9 bases between them. The CDR3 coding sequence is TGTGCCAGCAGCTTCGGGGGGGGAAAACTGTTTTTT. As protein: CASSFGGGKLFF.

This chain connects TRBV6-1 to TRBJ2-7, with D tentatively TRBD1 (5 bases). Germline V gene sequence: CDR1 MNHNS, CDR2 SASEGT. There are 13 residues in the CDR3. The V and J ends lost 5 bases and 3 bases respectively, with 11 bases between them. The CDR3 DNA reads TGTGCCAGCAGTAGGGGAAACTACTACGAGCAGTACTTC. Its protein is CASSRGNYYEQYF.

The gene calls are TRBV9 and TRBJ2-5, with TRBD2 matching 11 bases. Germline V gene sequence: CDR1 SGDLS, CDR2 YYNGEE. With V trimmed by 3 bases and J by 2 bases, 3 bases remained unmatched. CDR3 length: 15 residues. CDR3 amino acids: CASSASGGQQETQYF. The CDR3 bases are TGTGCCAGCAGCGCTAGCGGGGGGCAACAAGAGACCCAGTACTTC.

The V and J genes are TRBV5-6 and TRBJ2-1; 7 nucleotides agree with TRBD1. Germline CDR1 is SGHDT and CDR2 is YYEEEE. This CDR3 has 14 amino acids. The J segment lost 4 bases and the V segment lost 1 base, leaving 2 bases of the junction unmatched. CDR3 coding DNA: TGTGCCAGCAGCTTGACAGGGGTATACAATGAGCAGTTCTTC. This sequence encodes CASSLTGVYNEQFF.

The chain is built from TRBV27 and TRBJ1-2, with a weak D call TRBD1 (5 bases). Trimming removed 8 bases from V and 8 bases from J, with 21 bases in between. The germline V gene has CDR1 MNHEY and CDR2 SMNVEV (reference sequence). CDR3 length: 14 residues. This CDR3 is CASQPGTELGGYTF. The CDR3 DNA reads TGTGCCAGCCAGCCCGGGACTGAACTAGGGGGCTACACCTTC.

The chain has TRBV2 and TRBJ2-2, with D possibly TRBD1 on 5 matching bases. V lost 6 bases, J lost 5 bases, and 13 bases lay in between. This CDR3 is built from 14 residues. CDR1 and CDR2 (germline): SNHLY, FYNNEI. This chain's CDR3 is CASRTDRETGELFF. Here the CDR3 DNA reads TGTGCCAGCAGGACAGACAGAGAGACCGGGGAGCTGTTTTTT.

In this sample, this clone turned up once. The chain uses TRBV18 and TRBJ1-2; D may be TRBD1 (6 bases). The CDR3 covers 16 residues. Germline CDR1 KGHSH, CDR2 LQKENI. The ends were cut back, 4 bases at V and 4 bases at J, with 19 bases in the middle. The CDR3: CASSLDLDRRSYGYTF. The CDR3 DNA sequence: TGTGCCAGCTCACTAGACTTGGACAGACGCAGCTATGGCTACACCTTC.

The chain recombines TRBV7-6 with TRBJ1-1; D may be TRBD1 (6 bases). This CDR3 comprises 15 residues. The germline CDR1 and CDR2 sequences are SGHVS and FNYEAQ. Trimming left V 0 bases short and J 7 bases short, with 15 bases between. The chain's CDR3 is CASSLALSSDSEAFF. For the CDR3, the DNA is TGTGCCAGCAGCTTAGCTTTATCATCGGACAGTGAAGCTTTCTTT.

This chain joins TRBV29-1 and TRBJ1-1; maybe TRBD1 (6 bases). The CDR3 is 15 residues long. V was clipped by 3 bases and J by 10 bases, with 24 bases between them. The germline CDR1 and CDR2 sequences are SQVTM and ANQGSEA. This CDR3 reads CSVEGGARVDVGAFF. The CDR3 DNA reads as TGCAGCGTTGAGGGGGGGGCGAGGGTGGATGTGGGAGCTTTCTTT. Using reference TRBV29-1 and TRBJ1-1 for the parts outside the CDR3, the full variable domain is SAVISQKPSRDICQRGTSLTIQCQVDSQVTMMFWYRQQPGQSLTLIATANQGSEATYESGFVIDKFPISRPNLTFSTLTVSNMSPEDSSIYLCSVEGGARVDVGAFFGQGTRLTVV.

The chain recombines TRBV12-5 with TRBJ1-2; D uncertain. CDR3 length equals 13 residues. CDR1 is LGHNT and CDR2 is FRNRAP in the germline V gene. V was pared by 6 bases and J by 8 bases, with 16 bases between. CDR3 protein: CASGTEVRHGYTF. The DNA of the CDR3 is TGTGCTAGTGGGACTGAGGTGCGTCACGGCTACACCTTC.

V gene TRBV9 combines with J gene TRBJ1-6, with D hard to call. The V end lost 3 bases, the J end lost 1 base, and 14 bases lay between the germline ends. This CDR3 spans 17 amino acids. Germline V gene sequence: CDR1 SGDLS, CDR2 YYNGEE. The CDR3 nucleotides read TGTGCCAGCAGCGCAGACCGGGTTGGGTCCTATAATTCACCCCTCCACTTT. It is translated as CASSADRVGSYNSPLHF.